This T cell receptor (beta chain) originates from a study of cytomegalovirus exposure and HLA in healthy donors. Study-level results: The majority of CMV-associated TCR beta chains were reported as apparently HLA-restricted in a later analysis.

PCR employed 60 Vbeta and 13 Jbeta primers. The data were produced by immunoSEQ multiplex PCR, yet TCRdb's version contains in-frame clones alone and is incomplete. The profile shows about 200,000 clones, roughly 82% of them singletons. A word on this clone: Its antigen is as yet unknown.

CDR3 size: 16 residues. Losses at the gene ends were 0 bases for V and 0 bases for J; bases not matched to a gene: 3. Germline CDR1 is SGHRS and CDR2 is YFSETQ. The sequencing input was PBMCs. The chain links TRBV5-1 to TRBJ2-3; 8 positions agree with TRBD2. This clonotype was obtained from a man aged 35 to 55 in good health and CMV-seropositive. For the CDR3, the DNA is TGCGCCAGCAGCTTGGGACTAGCGTCTAGCACAGATACGCAGTATTTT. Its translation is CASSLGLASSTDTQYF.